This T cell receptor (beta chain) appears in the sequencing data of a study of CD8 T cells in Susac syndrome. For the study at large: Intravenous immunoglobulin alone or corticosteroids were being given to patients with Susac syndrome at blood draw, unless they were therapy-naive. Study-wide findings and caveats: Within Susac syndrome CD4+ T cell repertoires, clonal expansion was not evident.

The CDR3 is made up of 15 amino acids. V was shortened by 5 bases and J by 4 bases, with 17 bases between the two germline ends. FACS was used to enrich TEMRA cells, whereas the CD8+ and CD4+ T cells were obtained by negative isolation. Of note for this clonotype: Its antigen remains unidentified.

After extraction with the RNeasy kit, about 0.45 to 1 ug of the RNA was reverse transcribed using random hexamers. Amplification of TCR beta CDR3 spanned 54 Vbeta and 13 Jbeta via immunoSEQ multiplex PCR. TCRdb used MiXCR to reprocess the immunoSEQ multiplex PCR reads, holding one entry per CDR3 protein. Among under 200,000 distinct CDR3 sequences listed, more than 85% were seen once. The sequenced sample was CD4+ T cells from PBMCs. The sequence came from a human donor with Susac syndrome. The chain uses TRBV12-3 or TRBV12-4 and TRBJ1-2; D unclear. The CDR3 coding sequence is TGTGCCAGCAGTCCCAGTCGTCGGGCCCTCTATGGCTACACCTTC. It specifies CASSPSRRALYGYTF.